The source of this TCR beta chain is a study of blood T cell repertoires in COVID-19. Turning to the study itself: Samples of COVID-19 (acute and convalescent) were obtained from the United States, Italy and Spain.

The germline V gene encodes CDR1 MNHEY and CDR2 SVGAGI. Trimming cost V 6 bases and J 4 bases; bases outside gene matches: 8. The CDR3 loop spans 14 amino acids. Method: immunoSEQ multiplex PCR; TCRdb's copy keeps in-frame clones and lacks some. The sample shows around 43,000 clones, 89% of them seen only once. Sequenced: peripheral blood. This receptor was obtained from a human donor in a cohort sampled during active COVID-19. The chain carries TRBV6-5 and TRBJ1-2; TRBD1 matches 7 bases. The CDR3 protein is CASSRQGWSYGYTF. DNA of the CDR3: TGTGCCAGCAGCCGACAGGGCTGGAGCTATGGCTACACCTTC.